The 9 T cell receptor beta chains reported below all come from one sample, sequenced in a study of CD8+CD57+ T cells in acquired aplastic anemia. Genomic DNA served as template for TCR beta VDJ and CDR3 profiling. Via MiXCR, TCRdb re-called the reads, giving one row per CDR3 protein. The sample lists around 430,000 distinct CDR3 sequences, about a third occurring once. Previously, flow cytometry had revealed CD8+CD57+ cell expansion in the patients chosen for sequencing. Material: sorted CD4+, CD8+, or CD8+CD57+ T cells (not recorded which) from PBMCs. Receptors originate from a human donor with aplastic anemia.

Of note for this clonotype: A much larger clone lies one base from this, so it may be a read error. This CDR3 fails to terminate in the conserved phenylalanine or tryptophan, so it likely reflects a read error. The gene calls are TRBV7-8 and TRBJ2-5, with 7 bases that match TRBD1. The germline CDR1 and CDR2 sequences are SGHVS and FQNEAQ. Germline trimming cut 5 bases from V and 1 base from J; bases unmatched to any gene: 4. The CDR3 contains 14 residues. CDR3 sequence (DNA): TGTGCCAGCAGCCAAAGGGACAGCCAAGAGACCCAGTACCTC. Its protein product is CASSQRDSQETQYL.

This rearrangement joins TRBV28 to TRBJ2-7, with a possible D match to TRBD2 (5 bases). The CDR3 runs 12 residues. CDR1 is MDHEN and CDR2 is SYDVKM in the germline V gene. Trimming pared 6 bases from V and 3 bases from J, leaving 9 bases between. CDR3 sequence (DNA): TGTGCCAGCAGGGCAGGACTCTACGAGCAGTACTTC. This sequence encodes CASRAGLYEQYF. Based on the CDR3 plus reference TRBV28 and TRBJ2-7, the full variable domain is DVKVTQSSRYLVKRTGEKVFLECVQDMDHENMFWYRQDPGLGLRLIYFSYDVKMKEKGDIPEGYSVSREKKERFSLILESASTNQTSMYLCASRAGLYEQYFGPGTRLTVT.

This clonotype showed up just a few times. The CDR3 is CSASPRTGRETQYF. In DNA, the CDR3 is TGCAGTGCTTCTCCCCGGACAGGGCGAGAGACCCAGTACTTC. The chain employs TRBV20-1 and TRBJ2-5; TRBD1 matches 8 bases. Losses at the gene ends were 5 bases for V and 4 bases for J; bases not matched to a gene: 9. Per the germline V gene, CDR1 is DFQATT and CDR2 is SNEGSKA (reference sequence). The CDR3 is 14 amino acids.

This chain connects TRBV10-3 to TRBJ1-2; the D is unclear. CDR3 length equals 14 residues. V was shortened by 10 bases and J by 3 bases, with 18 bases between the two germline ends. In germline, CDR1 is ENHRY, CDR2 SYGVKD. This CDR3 is CASTERQIYYGYTF. Written as DNA, the CDR3 is TGTGCCAGCACCGAACGCCAGATTTACTATGGCTACACCTTC.

This clonotype has a handful of counts. V is TRBV2 and J is TRBJ2-7; D ambiguous. V lost 6 bases and J lost 3, with 18 bases in between. The CDR3 has 15 residues. Germline lookup yields CDR1 SNHLY and CDR2 FYNNEI. The CDR3 DNA follows: TGTGCCAGCAGCCCAGTTAAATCACCCTACTACGAGCAGTACTTC. Encoded protein: CASSPVKSPYYEQYF.

This rearrangement joins TRBV6-1 to TRBJ1-3; D possibly corresponds to TRBD1 (6 bases). The CDR3 loop spans 14 amino acids. In germline, CDR1 is MNHNS, CDR2 SASEGT. With 6 bases removed from V and 0 bases from J, the gap between germline ends came to 9 bases. The CDR3 nucleotides read TGTGCCAGCAGGGGGGCACTCTCTGGAAACACCATATATTTT. This codes for CASRGALSGNTIYF.

The chain combines TRBV20-1 with TRBJ2-7, with 8 bases fitting TRBD1. The CDR3 runs 14 residues. The germline CDR1 and CDR2 sequences are DFQATT and SNEGSKA (reference sequence). The CDR3 loop reads CSLAPGQGGYEQYF. The CDR3 region has the DNA TGCAGCTTAGCGCCCGGACAGGGTGGATACGAGCAGTACTTC.

The DNA for the CDR3 is TGCGCCAGCAGCCCGACCGGGACACAGAACACTGAAGCTTTCTTT. It codes for CASSPTGTQNTEAFF. This chain joins TRBV4-1 and TRBJ1-1; the D gene is possibly TRBD1 (6 bases). CDR1 is MGHRA and CDR2 is YSYEKL in the germline V gene. Trimming left V 4 bases short and J 1 base short, with 13 bases between. The CDR3 loop spans 15 amino acids.

Of note for this clonotype: At one of its ends the junction is not consistent with the germline gene, which may arise from a read error. The chain carries TRBV20-1 and TRBJ1-6; a possible D gene is TRBD1 (6 bases). This CDR3 has 14 residues. Germline assignment: CDR1 DFQATT and CDR2 SNEGSKA (reference sequence). CDR3 residues: CSARVSQGNSPLHF. The CDR3 nucleotides read TGTAGTGCTAGAGTATCACAGGGTAATTCACCCCTCCACTTT.